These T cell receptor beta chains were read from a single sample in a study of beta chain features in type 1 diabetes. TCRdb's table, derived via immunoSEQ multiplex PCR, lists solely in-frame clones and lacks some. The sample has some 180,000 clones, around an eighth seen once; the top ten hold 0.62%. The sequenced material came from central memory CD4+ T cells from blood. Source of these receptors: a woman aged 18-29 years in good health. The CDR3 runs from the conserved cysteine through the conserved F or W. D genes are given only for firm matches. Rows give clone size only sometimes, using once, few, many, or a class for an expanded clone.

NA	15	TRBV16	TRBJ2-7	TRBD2	TGTGCCAGCAGCCAATCTAGCGGGCCCTCCTACGAGCAGTACTTC	CASSQSSGPSYEQYF
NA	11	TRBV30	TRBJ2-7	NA	TGTGCCTGGAGTCTATCCTACGAGCAGTACTTC	CAWSLSYEQYF
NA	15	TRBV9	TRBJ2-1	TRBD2	TGTGCCAGCAGCGTAGGAATAGCGGGGTGGAATGAGCAGTTCTTC	CASSVGIAGWNEQFF
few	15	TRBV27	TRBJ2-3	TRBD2	TGTGCCAGCAGTCCTCAGGGACTAGTCACAGATACGCAGTATTTT	CASSPQGLVTDTQYF
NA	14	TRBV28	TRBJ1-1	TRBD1	TGTGCCAGCAGTTTACTAGGACAGGGGACAGAAGCTTTCTTT	CASSLLGQGTEAFF
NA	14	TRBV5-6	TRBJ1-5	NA	TGTGCCAGCAGCTTAACAGGGCGCAATCAGCCCCAGCATTTT	CASSLTGRNQPQHF
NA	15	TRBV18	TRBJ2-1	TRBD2	TGTGCCAGCTCACCGGCTAGCGGGAGATACAATGAGCAGTTCTTC	CASSPASGRYNEQFF
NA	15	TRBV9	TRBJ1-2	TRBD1	TGTGCCAGCAGCCATCCCGGGACAGGGACGTATGGCTACACCTTC	CASSHPGTGTYGYTF
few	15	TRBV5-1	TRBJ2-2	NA	TGCGCCAGCAGTACGACTAGAAGAGAGGCCGGGGAGCTGTTTTTT	CASSTTRREAGELFF
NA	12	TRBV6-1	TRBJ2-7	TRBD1	TGTGCCAGCAGTGAGACCCGGACAGGGCAGTACTTC	CASSETRTGQYF
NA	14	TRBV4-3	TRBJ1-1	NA	TGCGCCAGCAGCCAAGATGCGGCTTCCGTCGGAGCTTTCTTT	CASSQDAASVGAFF
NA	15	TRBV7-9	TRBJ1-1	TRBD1	TGTGCCAGCAGCTTAGTGTCAGGGGGAAGCACTGAAGCTTTCTTT	CASSLVSGGSTEAFF
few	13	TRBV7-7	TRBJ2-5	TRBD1	TGTGCTAGCAGCCTGGGACAGGGAAAGACCCAGTACTTC	CASSLGQGKTQYF
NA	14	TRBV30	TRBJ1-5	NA	TGTGCCTGGAGTGTAGGGCAGGGAGGACAGCCCCAGCATTTT	CAWSVGQGGQPQHF
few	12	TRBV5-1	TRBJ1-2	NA	TGCGCCAGCAGCTTGTCACTCGAAGGCTACACCTTC	CASSLSLEGYTF
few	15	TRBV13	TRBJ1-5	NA	TGTGCCAGCAGCTTAGGGCCCCGCAGAAATCAGCCCCAGCATTTT	CASSLGPRRNQPQHF
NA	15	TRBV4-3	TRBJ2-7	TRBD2	TGCGCCAGCAGCCAAGAGTCGGGAGGGGCCCGGGAGCAGTACTTC	CASSQESGGAREQYF
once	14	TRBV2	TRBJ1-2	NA	TGTGCCAGCAGTGTTCTATCTTCTAACTATGGCTACACCTTC	CASSVLSSNYGYTF
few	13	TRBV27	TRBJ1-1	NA	TGTGCCAGCAGCCTCAGGGTTAGGACTGAAGCTTTCTTT	CASSLRVRTEAFF
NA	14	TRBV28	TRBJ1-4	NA	TGTGCCAGCATTGGCGGGATCGAGGATGAAAAACTGTTTTTT	CASIGGIEDEKLFF
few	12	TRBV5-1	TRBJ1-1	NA	TGCGCCAGCAGCTTGACGGGAACTGAAGCTTTCTTT	CASSLTGTEAFF
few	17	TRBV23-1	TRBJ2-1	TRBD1	TGCGCCAGCAGTCAGGTGACAGGGAAGTTCTCCTACAATGAGCAGTTCTTC	CASSQVTGKFSYNEQFF
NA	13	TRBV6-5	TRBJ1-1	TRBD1	TGTGCCAGCATGGGACAGATGAACACTGAAGCTTTCTTT	CASMGQMNTEAFF
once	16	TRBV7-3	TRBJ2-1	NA	TGTGCCAGCAGCCTAGAAATGGGAGCGCGACTCAATGAGCAGTTCTTC	CASSLEMGARLNEQFF
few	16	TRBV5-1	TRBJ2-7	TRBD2	TGCGCCAGCAGCCCGACGACTAGCGGGGACTCGGGCGAGCAGTACTTC	CASSPTTSGDSGEQYF
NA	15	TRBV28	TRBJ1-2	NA	TGTGCCAGCACCACCACCCCCACCAGGGGTTATGGCTACACCTTC	CASTTTPTRGYGYTF
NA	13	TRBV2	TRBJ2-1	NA	TGTGCCAGCAGTGAGGTAGTCGGGAATGAGCAGTTCTTC	CASSEVVGNEQFF
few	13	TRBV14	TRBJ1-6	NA	TGTGCCAGCAGCCCACGGACACTCTCACCCCTCCACTTT	CASSPRTLSPLHF
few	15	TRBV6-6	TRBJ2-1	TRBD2	TGTGCCAGCAGTTACTCAGGGACTAGCGTAAGTGAGCAGTTCTTC	CASSYSGTSVSEQFF
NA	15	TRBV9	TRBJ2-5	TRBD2	TGTGCCAGCAGCCTCCGGACTAGCGGCCAAGAGACCCAGTACTTC	CASSLRTSGQETQYF
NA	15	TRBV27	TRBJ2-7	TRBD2	TGTGCCAGCAGTTTATTCCGCCTAGCGGGAGCCGAGCAGTACTTC	CASSLFRLAGAEQYF
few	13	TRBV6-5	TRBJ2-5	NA	TGTGCCAGCAGTTTTGGCCTCCAAGAGACCCAGTACTTC	CASSFGLQETQYF
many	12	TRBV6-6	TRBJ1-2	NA	TGTGCCAGCAGTTACCCCAGGGAAGGCTACACCTTC	CASSYPREGYTF
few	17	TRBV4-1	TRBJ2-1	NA	TGCGCCAGCAGCCGCCTCCAGGGAGCGGGCGCCTACAATGAGCAGTTCTTC	CASSRLQGAGAYNEQFF
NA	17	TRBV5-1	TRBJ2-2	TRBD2	TGCGCCAGCAGCTTGGGCCCGCTAGCGGGAAACACCGGGGAGCTGTTTTTT	CASSLGPLAGNTGELFF
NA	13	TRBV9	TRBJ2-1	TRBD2	TGTGCCAGCAGCGTGATTGGGGGACTAGAGCAGTTCTTC	CASSVIGGLEQFF
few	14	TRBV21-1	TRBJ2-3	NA	TGTGCCAGCAATAGCGGGAGGGCCGGGGATACGCAGTATTTT	CASNSGRAGDTQYF
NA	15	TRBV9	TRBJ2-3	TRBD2	TGTGCCAGCAGCCCTGGGCGGGGGGGGACAGATACGCAGTATTTT	CASSPGRGGTDTQYF
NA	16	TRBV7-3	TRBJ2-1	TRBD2	TGTGCCAGCAGCCAAAGCGTTGCGGGAGGTCGCAATGAGCAGTTCTTC	CASSQSVAGGRNEQFF
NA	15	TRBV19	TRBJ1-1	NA	TGTGCCAGTAGTATAGTCCGGGAATCTGGGACTGAAGCTTTCTTT	CASSIVRESGTEAFF
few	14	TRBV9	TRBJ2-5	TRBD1	TGTGCCAGCAGCGCCAATGGACAGGCGGAGACCCAGTACTTC	CASSANGQAETQYF
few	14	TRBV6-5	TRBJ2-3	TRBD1	TGTGCCAGCCGCTTACAGGGGGCAACAGATACGCAGTATTTT	CASRLQGATDTQYF
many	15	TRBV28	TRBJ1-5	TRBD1	TGTGCCAGCAGGCACAGGACAGGGTGGAATCAGCCCCAGCATTTT	CASRHRTGWNQPQHF
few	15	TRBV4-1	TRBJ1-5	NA	TGCGCCAGCAGCCATCCTTTACAGGGCGTGGAGCCCCAGCATTTT	CASSHPLQGVEPQHF
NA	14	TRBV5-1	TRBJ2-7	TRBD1	TGCGCCAGCAGCCCCACGGGACAGGGTTACGAGCAGTACTTC	CASSPTGQGYEQYF
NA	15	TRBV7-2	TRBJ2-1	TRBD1	TGTGCCAGCAGCTTAGGACAGGGTTCCTACAATGAGCAGTTCTTC	CASSLGQGSYNEQFF
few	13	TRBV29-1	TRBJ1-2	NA	TGCAGCGTTGGGGGCGCTCGTAACTATGGCTACACCTTC	CSVGGARNYGYTF
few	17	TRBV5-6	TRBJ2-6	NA	TGTGCCAGCAGCCGACGAGGCTCGTGGTCTGGGGCCAACGTCCTGACTTTC	CASSRRGSWSGANVLTF
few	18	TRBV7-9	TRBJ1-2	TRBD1	TGTGCCGGAGGCCAGGGGGGCATCCGGGGTGGCGCTAACTATGGCTACACCTTC	CAGGQGGIRGGANYGYTF
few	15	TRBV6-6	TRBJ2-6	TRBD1	TGTGCCAGCAGACAGGGGGGCTCTGGGGCCAACGTCCTGACTTTC	CASRQGGSGANVLTF
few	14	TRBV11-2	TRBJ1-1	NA	TGTGCCAGCAGCTTAGTCGGCGGAAACACTGAAGCTTTCTTT	CASSLVGGNTEAFF
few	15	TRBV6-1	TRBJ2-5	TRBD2	TGTGCCAGCATTTCCTTTAGAGCGGGAGAAGAGACCCAGTACTTC	CASISFRAGEETQYF
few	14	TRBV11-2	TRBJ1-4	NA	TGTGCCAGCAGCCAACAGTTAACTAATGAAAAACTGTTTTTT	CASSQQLTNEKLFF
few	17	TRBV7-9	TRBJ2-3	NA	TGTGCCAGCACCCCGTTGGCCACAGGGTACAGCACAGATACGCAGTATTTT	CASTPLATGYSTDTQYF
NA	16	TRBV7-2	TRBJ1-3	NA	TGTGCCAGCAGCCCGGCGGGCATATTTTCTGGAAACACCATATATTTT	CASSPAGIFSGNTIYF
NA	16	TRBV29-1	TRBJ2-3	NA	TGCAGCGCCCCCCCGTCTAGGGGGGGCGGCACAGATACGCAGTATTTT	CSAPPSRGGGTDTQYF
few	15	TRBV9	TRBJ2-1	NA	TGTGCCAGCAGCATAGGGCTATTCGAGGTGGGTGAGCAGTTCTTC	CASSIGLFEVGEQFF
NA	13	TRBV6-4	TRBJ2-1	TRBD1	TGTGCCAGCAGTGACTCCGGGACAGGGCTTCAGTTCTTC	CASSDSGTGLQFF
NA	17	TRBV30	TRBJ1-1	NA	TGTGCCTGGAGTCAGAAAGCTCCCGGGACAAAGAACACTGAAGCTTTCTTT	CAWSQKAPGTKNTEAFF